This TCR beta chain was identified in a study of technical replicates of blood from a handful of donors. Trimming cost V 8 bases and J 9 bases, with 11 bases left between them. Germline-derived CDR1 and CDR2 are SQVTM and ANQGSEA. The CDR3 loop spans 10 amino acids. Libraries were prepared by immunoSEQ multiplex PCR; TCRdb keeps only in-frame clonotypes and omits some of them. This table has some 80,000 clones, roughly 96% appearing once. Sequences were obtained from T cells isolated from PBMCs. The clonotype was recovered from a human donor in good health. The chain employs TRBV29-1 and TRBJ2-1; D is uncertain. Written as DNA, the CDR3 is TGCAGCACCGATAGTGTTGAGCAGTTCTTC. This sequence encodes CSTDSVEQFF.